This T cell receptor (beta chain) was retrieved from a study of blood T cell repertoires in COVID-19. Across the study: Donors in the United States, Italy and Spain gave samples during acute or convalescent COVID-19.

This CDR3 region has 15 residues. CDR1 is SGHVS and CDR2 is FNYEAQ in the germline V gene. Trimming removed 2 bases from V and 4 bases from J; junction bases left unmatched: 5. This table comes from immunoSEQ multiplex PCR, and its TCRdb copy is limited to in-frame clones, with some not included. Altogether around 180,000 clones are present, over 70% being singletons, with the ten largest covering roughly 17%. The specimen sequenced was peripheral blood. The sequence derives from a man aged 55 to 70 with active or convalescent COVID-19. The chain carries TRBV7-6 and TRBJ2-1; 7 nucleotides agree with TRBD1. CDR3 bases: TGTGCCAGCAGCTTATCAGGGGGTTTGTACAATGAGCAGTTCTTC. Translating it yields CASSLSGGLYNEQFF.